The source of this T cell receptor beta chain is a study of CD8+CD57+ T cells in acquired aplastic anemia. Overall study findings and caveats: Patients and controls shared approximately 30 CD8+ CDR3 sequences, highly expressed in patients. CD8+ Simpson's diversity in patients was not significantly different from that in controls.

TCR beta VDJ and CDR3 profiling used genomic DNA as template. TCRdb processed the reads anew with MiXCR; each CDR3 protein has one entry. This table holds roughly 280,000 distinct CDR3 sequences, 50% to 65% found once. Sequencing was done on patients that had shown CD8+CD57+ cell expansion by flow cytometry. Severe acquired aplastic anemia was present in every patient. Therapy had not been given to patients before blood sampling. V lost 0 bases to trimming and J lost 4 bases, with 13 bases between them. Germline V CDR1 and CDR2: LGHDT, YNNKEL (reference sequence). This CDR3 is 16 amino acids long. A remark on this clonotype: Antigen unknown.

Sequencing was done on a sample of sorted CD4+, CD8+, or CD8+CD57+ T cells (not recorded which) from PBMCs. The chain combines TRBV3-1 with TRBJ1-5; D is possibly TRBD1 (6 bases). This TCR was recovered from a human donor with aplastic anemia. The DNA of the CDR3 is TGTGCCAGCAGCCAAGATGGAGGGACACCTAATCAGCCCCAGCATTTT. Protein product: CASSQDGGTPNQPQHF.